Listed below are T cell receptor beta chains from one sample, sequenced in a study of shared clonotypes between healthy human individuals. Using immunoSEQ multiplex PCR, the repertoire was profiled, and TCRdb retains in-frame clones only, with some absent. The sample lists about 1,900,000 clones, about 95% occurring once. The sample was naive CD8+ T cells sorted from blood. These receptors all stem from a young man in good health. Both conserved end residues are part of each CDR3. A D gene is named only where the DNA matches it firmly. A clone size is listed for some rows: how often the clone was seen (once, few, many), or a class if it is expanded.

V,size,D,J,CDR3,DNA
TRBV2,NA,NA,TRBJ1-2,CASSEAEAINYGYTF,TGTGCCAGCAGTGAAGCCGAGGCTATTAACTATGGCTACACCTTC
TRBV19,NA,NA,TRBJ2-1,CASSIGTLSSYNEQFF,TGTGCCAGTAGTATAGGGACCTTGAGCTCCTACAATGAGCAGTTCTTC
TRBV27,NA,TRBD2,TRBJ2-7,CASSRASGYHEQYF,TGTGCCAGCAGTAGGGCTAGCGGGTACCACGAGCAGTACTTC
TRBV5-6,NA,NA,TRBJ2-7,CASSLDGSTYEQYF,TGTGCCAGCAGCTTGGATGGGTCCACCTACGAGCAGTACTTC
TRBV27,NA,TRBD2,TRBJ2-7,CASSPGLAGAEQYF,TGTGCCAGCAGTCCCGGACTAGCGGGAGCCGAGCAGTACTTC
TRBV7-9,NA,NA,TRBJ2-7,CASSLAGAVNEQYF,TGTGCCAGCAGCTTAGCAGGGGCCGTGAACGAGCAGTACTTC
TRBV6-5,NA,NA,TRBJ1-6,CASSYYPGVGYSPLHF,TGTGCCAGCAGTTACTACCCCGGCGTCGGCTATTCACCCCTCCACTTT
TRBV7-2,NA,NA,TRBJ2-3,CASSTEEGPPTDTQYF,TGTGCCAGCAGCACGGAGGAGGGACCCCCAACAGATACGCAGTATTTT
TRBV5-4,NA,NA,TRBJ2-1,CASSWWAEEGEQFF,TGTGCCAGCAGCTGGTGGGCGGAGGAGGGTGAGCAGTTCTTC
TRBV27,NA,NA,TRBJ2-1,CASTNVGSYNEQFF,TGTGCCAGCACTAACGTGGGGTCCTACAATGAGCAGTTCTTC
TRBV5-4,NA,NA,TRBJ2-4,CASRKADEAKNIQYF,TGTGCCAGCCGAAAAGCGGATGAAGCCAAAAACATTCAGTACTTC
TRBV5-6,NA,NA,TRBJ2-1,CASSFLRGAQYNEQFF,TGTGCCAGCAGCTTCCTAAGGGGGGCGCAGTACAATGAGCAGTTCTTC
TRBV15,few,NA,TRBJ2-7,CATGDVGRHEQYF,TGTGCCACCGGGGACGTGGGGCGCCACGAGCAGTACTTC
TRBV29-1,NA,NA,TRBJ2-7,CSVREVDKGYEQYF,TGCAGCGTTAGGGAGGTAGACAAAGGTTACGAGCAGTACTTC
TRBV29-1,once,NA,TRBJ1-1,CSVSNVNTEAFF,TGCAGCGTAAGTAACGTGAACACTGAAGCTTTCTTT
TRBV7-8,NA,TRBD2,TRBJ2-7,CASLAGHTYEQYF,TGTGCCAGTCTAGCGGGGCACACCTACGAGCAGTACTTC
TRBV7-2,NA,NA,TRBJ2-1,CASRPRGPGGNEQFF,TGTGCCAGCAGACCTAGGGGCCCCGGCGGGAATGAGCAGTTCTTC
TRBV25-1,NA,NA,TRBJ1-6,CASRGSYNSPLHF,TGTGCCAGTAGAGGCTCCTATAATTCACCCCTCCACTTT
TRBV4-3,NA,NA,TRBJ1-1,CASSQDQEGLNTEAFF,TGCGCCAGCAGCCAAGATCAAGAGGGCTTGAACACTGAAGCTTTCTTT
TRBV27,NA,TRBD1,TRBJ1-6,CASSKTGSNSPLHF,TGTGCCAGCAGTAAGACAGGGTCGAATTCACCCCTCCACTTT
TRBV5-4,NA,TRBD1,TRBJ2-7,CASSWGTGELEQYF,TGTGCCAGCAGCTGGGGGACAGGGGAACTCGAGCAGTACTTC
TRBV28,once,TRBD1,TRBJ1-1,CASSLPTGVRTEAFF,TGTGCCAGCAGTTTACCGACAGGGGTGAGAACTGAAGCTTTCTTT
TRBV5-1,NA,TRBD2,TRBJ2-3,CASRRTSGGTDTQYF,TGCGCCAGCAGGCGGACTAGCGGGGGGACAGATACGCAGTATTTT
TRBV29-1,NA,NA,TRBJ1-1,CSVRGNTEAFF,TGCAGCGTTCGGGGAAACACTGAAGCTTTCTTT
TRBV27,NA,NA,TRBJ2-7,CASSPQGPVGQYF,TGTGCCAGCAGTCCACAGGGACCGGTGGGGCAGTACTTC
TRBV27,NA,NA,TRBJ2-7,CASSPGYEQYF,TGTGCCAGCAGTCCCGGCTACGAGCAGTACTTC
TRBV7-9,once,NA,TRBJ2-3,CASSRTTDTQYF,TGTGCCAGCAGTCGAACGACAGATACGCAGTATTTT
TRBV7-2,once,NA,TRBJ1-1,CASSLGLEAFF,TGTGCCAGCAGCTTAGGGCTTGAAGCTTTCTTT
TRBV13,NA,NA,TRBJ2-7,CASSLKGSEQYF,TGTGCCAGCAGCTTAAAGGGTTCCGAGCAGTACTTC